This T cell receptor (beta chain) came from a study of T cell responses to AZD1222 COVID-19 vaccine. The germline gives CDR1 LNHDA, CDR2 SQIVND (reference sequence). Trimming took off 6 bases at V and 6 bases at J, with 16 bases between the two ends. This CDR3 comprises 14 residues. On this clone itself: The antigen remains unidentified.

Some clones are missing from TCRdb's copy, which holds only in-frame ones; the method was immunoSEQ multiplex PCR. The sample contains 86,000 or so clones, approximately 90% of which appear only once. Study results and limitations: Females made up more of the donors, who were largely white British, and clonal diversity may have come out too low.

The chain joins TRBV19 to TRBJ2-3; D is ambiguous. The receptor was derived from an adult who received the AZD1222 COVID-19 vaccine. This specimen consisted of peripheral blood, obtained 28 days after the second AZD1222 dose. The CDR3 loop is CASSPFRDSDTQYF. The CDR3 DNA follows: TGTGCCAGTAGCCCGTTTAGGGATTCGGATACGCAGTATTTT.